One TCR beta chain is described in this entry. No antigen is known for it. The data stem from a study of cytomegalovirus exposure and HLA in healthy donors. Looked up from germline, CDR1 is MNHEY and CDR2 is SMNVEV (reference sequence). The CDR3 runs to 15 residues. V lost 7 bases to trimming and J lost 0 bases, with 10 bases between them. The PCR had 60 Vbeta and 13 Jbeta primers. As processed by the authors: A later analysis counted 80 million or so unique TCR beta chains, about 11 million shared. Repertoires were generated with immunoSEQ multiplex PCR, while TCRdb's copy carries only in-frame clones and drops some. V, J and clone size derive from that table, while D and trimming were established from the DNA sequence. The sample shows fewer than 100,000 clones, 70% to 80% of them seen only once. Findings of the study overall: The dataset shows that most TCR sequences were rare, while some public TCRs occurred in many donors. Reportedly, a later analysis found an Asian-associated ancestry cluster had fewer N-insertions than the roughly 700-donor mean. Cytomegalovirus-associated status was assigned to about 180 TCR beta chains.

V is TRBV27 and J is TRBJ1-6; no clear D gene. The sequence was obtained from a man aged 60-69 years in good health and CMV-seropositive. The sample was PBMCs. CDR3 nucleotides: TGTGCCAGCACCGCCGACATCTCCTATAATTCACCCCTCCACTTT. This encodes CASTADISYNSPLHF.